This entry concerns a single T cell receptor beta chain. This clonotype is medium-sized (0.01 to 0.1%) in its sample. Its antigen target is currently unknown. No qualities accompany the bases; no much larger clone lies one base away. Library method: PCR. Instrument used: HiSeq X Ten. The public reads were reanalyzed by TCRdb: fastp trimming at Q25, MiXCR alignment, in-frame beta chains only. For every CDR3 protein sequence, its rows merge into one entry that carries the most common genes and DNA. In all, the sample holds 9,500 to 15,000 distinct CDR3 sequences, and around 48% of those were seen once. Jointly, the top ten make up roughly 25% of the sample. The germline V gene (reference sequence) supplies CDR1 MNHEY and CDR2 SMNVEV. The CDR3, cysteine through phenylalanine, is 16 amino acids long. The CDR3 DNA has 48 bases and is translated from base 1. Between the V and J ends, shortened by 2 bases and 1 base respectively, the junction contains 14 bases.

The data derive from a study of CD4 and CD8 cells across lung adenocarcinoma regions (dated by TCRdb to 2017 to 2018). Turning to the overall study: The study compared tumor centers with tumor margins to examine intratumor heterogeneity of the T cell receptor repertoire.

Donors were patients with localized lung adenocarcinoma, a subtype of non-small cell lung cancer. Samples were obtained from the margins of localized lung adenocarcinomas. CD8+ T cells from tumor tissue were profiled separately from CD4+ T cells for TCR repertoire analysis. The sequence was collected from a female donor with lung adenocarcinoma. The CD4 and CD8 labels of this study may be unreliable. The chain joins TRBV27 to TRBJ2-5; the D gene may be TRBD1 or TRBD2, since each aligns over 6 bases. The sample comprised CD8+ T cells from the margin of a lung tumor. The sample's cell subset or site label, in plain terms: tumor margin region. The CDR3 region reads CASSLNGGLLQETQYF. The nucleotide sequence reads TGTGCCAGCAGTTTAAACGGGGGCCTCCTCCAAGAGACCCAGTACTTC.